This T cell receptor (beta chain) was retrieved from a study of T cell changes during pregnancy in multiple sclerosis. The repertoire was sequenced with immunoSEQ multiplex PCR; TCRdb's copy has only in-frame clones and lacks some. This table has roughly 49,000 clones, roughly nine tenths appearing once. Sequencing used CD4+ T cells from peripheral blood mononuclear cells, obtained in the second trimester of pregnancy. This receptor was obtained from a female donor in good health, enrolled as a control in a pregnancy study.

The CDR3 region has the DNA TGCGCCAGCAGCTCCACAGGGGGCCACGAGCAGTACTTC. Its translation: CASSSTGGHEQYF. The rearrangement joins TRBV5-1 to TRBJ2-7; the match to TRBD1 covers 9 bases. This CDR3 is 13 amino acids long. The V gene end was trimmed by 3 bases and the J gene end by 5 bases; junction bases not matched to a gene: 3. CDR1 is SGHRS, CDR2 YFSETQ, per germline.